These 26 T cell receptor beta chains share one sample of origin, sequenced in a study of cytomegalovirus exposure and HLA in healthy donors. Both 60 Vbeta primers and 13 Jbeta primers went into the PCR. Only in-frame clones appear in the TCRdb table, and some are missing; sequencing was by immunoSEQ multiplex PCR. Of roughly 200,000 clones listed, around 85% are singletons. Sequencing was done on a sample of PBMCs. The source of these receptors is a woman aged 45 to 65 in good health and CMV-seronegative.

V usage is TRBV9 and J usage is TRBJ1-2; D is possibly TRBD1 (5 bases). The CDR3 contains 14 residues. From germline, CDR1 is SGDLS and CDR2 YYNGEE. Trimming removed 0 bases at V and 2 bases at J, with 8 bases between. CDR3 sequence reads: CASSVGGANYGYTF. DNA for the CDR3: TGTGCCAGCAGCGTAGGTGGGGCCAACTATGGCTACACCTTC.

As concerns this clone: The sample contains more than one DNA sequence encoding this CDR3. The chain joins TRBV29-1 to TRBJ2-7; 10 bases map to TRBD1. V shed 6 bases and J 1 base; nucleotides not matched to a gene: 0. This CDR3 has 12 residues. Germline V gene lookup returns CDR1 SQVTM and CDR2 ANQGSEA. The CDR3 DNA sequence: TGCAGCGTGGGACAGGGGTCCTACGAGCAGTACTTC. The encoded protein is CSVGQGSYEQYF.

This clone was detected only a few times. The DNA for the CDR3 is TGTGCCAGCAGGACACAGGGATTCCTAGCTAACTATGGCTACACCTTC. This gives the protein CASRTQGFLANYGYTF. The rearrangement uses TRBV28 and TRBJ1-2; D is possibly TRBD1 (6 bases). Per germline, CDR1 MDHEN and CDR2 SYDVKM. The V end was cut by 6 bases, the J end by 0 bases, with 17 bases between. CDR3 length equals 16 residues.

About this clone itself: A junction end diverges from the germline sequence, so it may reflect a read error. The chain combines TRBV7-9 with TRBJ2-3, with D uncertain. Germline-derived CDR1 and CDR2 are SEHNR and FQNEAQ (reference sequence). This CDR3 contains 15 residues. Written as DNA, the CDR3 is TGTTCCAGCAGGATAGAAGCGATCAGCACAGATACGCAGTATTTT. Its translation: CSSRIEAISTDTQYF.

The V and J genes are TRBV28 and TRBJ1-5; TRBD1 matches 9 bases. Per the germline V gene, CDR1 is MDHEN and CDR2 is SYDVKM. The length of the CDR3 is 12 residues. The J segment lost 11 bases and the V segment lost 8 bases, leaving 7 bases of the junction unmatched. CDR3 sequence reads: CASGTGLIAQHF. The CDR3 DNA is TGTGCCAGCGGGACAGGGCTTATAGCCCAGCATTTT.

This clone showed up just a few times. The chain joins TRBV7-9 to TRBJ2-7; possible D gene TRBD2, 5 bases. Germline-derived CDR1 and CDR2 are SEHNR and FQNEAQ (reference sequence). Trimming stripped 7 bases from V and 6 bases from J, with 16 bases between. The CDR3 has 13 residues. DNA for the CDR3: TGTGCCAGCAAGCTCACCACTGGGAGCGAGCAGTACTTC. Protein sequence: CASKLTTGSEQYF.

The chain links TRBV7-2 to TRBJ2-7, with TRBD2 matching 10 bases. This CDR3 is built from 13 residues. Germline V gives CDR1 SGHTA, CDR2 FQGNSA. The V segment lost 3 bases and the J segment 5 bases; nucleotides outside the gene matches: 1. CDR3: CASSFSGRHEQYF. The CDR3, as DNA: TGTGCCAGCAGCTTTAGCGGGAGGCACGAGCAGTACTTC.

J is TRBJ2-2 and V is TRBV19; 8 nucleotides agree with TRBD1. The CDR3 consists of 15 residues. CDR1 is LNHDA and CDR2 is SQIVND in the germline V gene (reference sequence). Trimming at V came to 5 bases and at J to 6 bases, leaving 8 bases not matched to a gene. This chain's CDR3 is CASSLRTGFAGELFF. CDR3 bases: TGTGCCAGTAGTCTGCGGACAGGGTTCGCCGGGGAGCTGTTTTTT.

This clone came up once. This rearrangement joins TRBV9 to TRBJ2-2; possible D gene TRBD1, 5 bases. The germline CDR1 and CDR2 sequences are SGDLS and YYNGEE. CDR3 length: 15 residues. Trimming stripped 0 bases from V and 0 bases from J, with 6 bases between. Here the CDR3 reads CASSVGTTNTGELFF. The DNA for the CDR3 is TGTGCCAGCAGCGTAGGGACAACGAACACCGGGGAGCTGTTTTTT.

The V call is TRBV11-2, the J call TRBJ2-7; D possibly corresponds to TRBD1 (6 bases). The V and J ends lost 5 bases and 7 bases respectively, with 21 bases between them. The germline gives CDR1 SGHAT, CDR2 FQNNGV. This CDR3 is built from 15 residues. The CDR3 here is CASSKWTAASGEQYF. The CDR3 DNA follows: TGTGCCAGCAGCAAGTGGACAGCGGCGTCAGGGGAGCAGTACTTC.

In this sample, this clone turned up a few times. The J gene is TRBJ2-3, the V gene TRBV21-1; TRBD2, the D gene given by the table, was not confirmed from the DNA. TRBV21-1 is listed as a pseudogene. The CDR3 has 17 residues. Here the CDR3 reads CASSKDCPMTSTDTQYF. The CDR3, as DNA: TGTGCCAGCAGCAAAGACTGTCCCATGACTAGCACAGATACGCAGTATTTT.

CDR3 amino acids: CASSLSGLAGGSEQFF. As DNA, the CDR3 is TGTGCCAGCAGCTTATCGGGACTAGCGGGAGGCAGTGAGCAGTTCTTC. The chain joins TRBV7-2 to TRBJ2-1, with TRBD2 identical over 15 bases. The J segment lost 9 bases and the V segment lost 2 bases, leaving 5 bases of the junction unmatched. There are 16 residues in the CDR3. Germline V gene lookup returns CDR1 SGHTA and CDR2 FQGNSA.

The chain links TRBV6-1 to TRBJ2-5; 8 nucleotides align to TRBD2. This CDR3 has 15 residues. The V gene end was trimmed by 8 bases and the J gene end by 5 bases; junction bases not matched to a gene: 13. The germline CDR1 and CDR2 sequences are MNHNS and SASEGT. The CDR3 spells CASGGSGSPWETQYF. CDR3 nucleotide sequence: TGTGCCAGCGGTGGAAGCGGGAGCCCTTGGGAGACCCAGTACTTC.

The chain employs TRBV5-6 and TRBJ2-7, with 9 bases fitting TRBD2. The CDR3 runs 15 residues. CDR1 and CDR2 from the germline V gene are SGHDT and YYEEEE. V dropped 4 bases and J dropped 4; count of bases not matched to a gene: 9. CDR3 nucleotides: TGTGCCAGCAGCGCCCGGACTAGCGCCACTTACGAGCAGTACTTC. It codes for CASSARTSATYEQYF.

This clone was detected once. This chain joins TRBV6-5 and TRBJ2-7, with 12 bases fitting TRBD1. This CDR3 has 14 residues. Germline-derived CDR1 and CDR2 are MNHEY and SVGAGI. Germline trimming cut 5 bases from V and 6 bases from J; bases unmatched to any gene: 5. The CDR3 protein is CASSAGQGASEQYF. In nucleotides, the CDR3 is TGTGCCAGCAGTGCGGGACAGGGGGCGAGCGAGCAGTACTTC.

This clone was detected only once. V is TRBV5-4 and J is TRBJ1-2; D might be TRBD1 (6 bases). Per the germline V gene, CDR1 is SGHNT and CDR2 is YYREEE (reference sequence). The CDR3 consists of 16 residues. Trimming removed 5 bases from V and 0 bases from J, with 17 bases in between. The CDR3 protein is CASSRAGARTNYGYTF. CDR3 in DNA: TGTGCCAGCAGTCGAGCAGGGGCCCGAACTAACTATGGCTACACCTTC.

The rearrangement uses TRBV6-5 and TRBJ2-5, with D perhaps matching TRBD1 (5 bases). CDR3 length: 13 amino acids. Looked up from germline, CDR1 is MNHEY and CDR2 is SVGAGI. The V gene lost 4 bases and the J gene lost 6 bases, with 12 bases spanning the gap. CDR3 bases: TGTGCCAGCAGTTTCGACAGTATCAAGACCCAGTACTTC. Translation: CASSFDSIKTQYF.

The chain couples TRBV19 to TRBJ2-3; D may be TRBD2 (5 bases). This CDR3 region has 15 residues. The ends were cut back, 5 bases at V and 2 bases at J, with 14 bases in the middle. Germline loops: CDR1 LNHDA, CDR2 SQIVND (reference sequence). CDR3 DNA: TGTGCCAGTAGTGGCACTAGTTGGCCCACAGATACGCAGTATTTT. Amino acid sequence: CASSGTSWPTDTQYF.

This chain joins TRBV13 and TRBJ2-7; 11 bases line up with TRBD1. Trimming cost V 5 bases and J 7 bases; bases outside gene matches: 10. Germline V gene sequence: CDR1 PRHDT, CDR2 FYEKMQ (reference sequence). The CDR3 covers 15 residues. Here the CDR3 DNA reads TGTGCCAGCAGCCTAGTCGGGACAGGGGGGTTAGAGCAGTACTTC. Its protein is CASSLVGTGGLEQYF.

The rearrangement uses TRBV18 and TRBJ2-5; D is perhaps TRBD2 (5 bases). This CDR3 contains 13 residues. Germline CDR1 and CDR2: KGHSH and LQKENI. Trimming shortened V by 3 bases and J by 5 bases, and 10 bases separated the two germline ends. DNA for the CDR3: TGTGCCAGCTCACCGAACAGAGGGGAGACCCAGTACTTC. Protein product: CASSPNRGETQYF.

The chain recombines TRBV10-3 with TRBJ2-5; 7 bases map to TRBD2. The better agreement between TRBJ2-7 and the DNA end casts doubt on the J call. The CDR3 loop spans 12 amino acids. In germline, CDR1 is ENHRY, CDR2 SYGVKD. In DNA form, the CDR3 reads TGTGCCATCAGGGGGGGGGCCTACGAGCAGTACTTC. Translating gives CAIRGGAYEQYF.

This clone was seen a single time. The V call is TRBV4-1, the J call TRBJ1-6; the D is unclear. Germline-derived CDR1 and CDR2 are MGHRA and YSYEKL. Trimming pared 0 bases from V and 6 bases from J, leaving 9 bases between. The CDR3 extends over 15 amino acids. In nucleotides, the CDR3 is TGCGCCAGCAGCCAAGATATGGGGAGTAATTCACCCCTCCACTTT. Translation gives CASSQDMGSNSPLHF.

The chain uses TRBV19 and TRBJ2-1; D is ambiguous. Germline V gives CDR1 LNHDA, CDR2 SQIVND (reference sequence). CDR3 length: 12 residues. Trimming shortened V by 7 bases and J by 0 bases, and 4 bases separated the two germline ends. The CDR3 nucleotides read TGTGCCAGTACTAGCTCCTACAATGAGCAGTTCTTC. Amino acids: CASTSSYNEQFF.

The chain couples TRBV7-2 to TRBJ1-4; 7 bases fit TRBD1. CDR3 length equals 14 residues. From germline, CDR1 is SGHTA and CDR2 FQGNSA. With 1 base clipped from V and 7 bases from J, the junction kept 3 bases outside the gene matches. CDR3 sequence: CASSLGDSGEKLFF. CDR3 coding DNA: TGTGCCAGCAGCTTAGGGGACAGCGGTGAAAAACTGTTTTTT.

The CDR3 DNA reads TGTGCCAGTAGTTCAACAGGGGACACCGGGGAGCTGTTTTTT. Translation gives CASSSTGDTGELFF. The chain employs TRBV19 and TRBJ2-2; TRBD1 aligns across 7 bases. Germline values: CDR1 LNHDA, CDR2 SQIVND (reference sequence). Trimming removed 5 bases from V and 3 bases from J; junction bases left unmatched: 3. The CDR3 has 14 amino acids.

This chain connects TRBV2 to TRBJ2-3, with 8 bases fitting TRBD2. Looked up from germline, CDR1 is SNHLY and CDR2 is FYNNEI. The CDR3 contains 15 residues. V was pared by 2 bases and J by 4 bases, with 5 bases of the junction left unmatched. Written as DNA, the CDR3 is TGTGCCAGCAGTGAAAGAAGCGGGAGATCAGATACGCAGTATTTT. It codes for CASSERSGRSDTQYF. The whole variable domain, remainder taken from reference TRBV2 and TRBJ2-3, is EPEVTQTPSHQVTQMGQEVILRCVPISNHLYFYWYRQILGQKVEFLVSFYNNEISEKSEIFDDQFSVERPDGSNFTLKIRSTKLEDSAMYFCASSERSGRSDTQYFGPGTRLTVL.